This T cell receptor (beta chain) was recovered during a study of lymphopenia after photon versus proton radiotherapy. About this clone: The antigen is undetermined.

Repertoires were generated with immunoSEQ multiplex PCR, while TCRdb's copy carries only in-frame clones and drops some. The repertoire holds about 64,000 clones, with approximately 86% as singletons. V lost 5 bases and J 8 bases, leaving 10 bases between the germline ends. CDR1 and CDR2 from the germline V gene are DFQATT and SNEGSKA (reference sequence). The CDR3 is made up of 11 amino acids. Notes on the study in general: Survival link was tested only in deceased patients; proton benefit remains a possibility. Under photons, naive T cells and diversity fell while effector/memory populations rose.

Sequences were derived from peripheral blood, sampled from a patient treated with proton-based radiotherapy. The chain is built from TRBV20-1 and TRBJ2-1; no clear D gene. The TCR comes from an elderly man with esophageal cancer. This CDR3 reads CSAGYVDEQFF. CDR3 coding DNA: TGCAGTGCTGGGTATGTCGATGAGCAGTTCTTC.